This is a list of T cell receptor beta chains from one sample in a study of neoadjuvant anti-PD-1 for oral cavity cancer. Assay: immunoSEQ multiplex PCR; the TCRdb copy retains only in-frame clones and omits some. This repertoire shows tens of thousands of clones, roughly three quarters found once; its top ten account for just over 2.5%. Sequenced material: PBMCs, taken before nivolumab (anti-PD-1) treatment. All receptors come from a person aged 35-79 years with oral cavity squamous cell carcinoma. Both conserved end residues are part of each CDR3. D genes are given only for firm matches. Size is stated for part of the rows, as once, few or many counts, or as a class when the clone is expanded.

V gene: TRBV28; clone size: .; CDR3 length: 14; D gene: .; J gene: TRBJ1-5; CDR3 DNA: TGTGCCAGCAGCCCTTCGGGTGGGCGCCGGCCCCAGCATTTT; CDR3 protein: CASSPSGGRRPQHF
V gene: TRBV7-8; clone size: .; CDR3 length: 17; D gene: TRBD2; J gene: TRBJ2-3; CDR3 DNA: TGTGCCAGCAGCTTTTCGGTAGCGGGCCTGGTGGGAGATACGCAGTATTTT; CDR3 protein: CASSFSVAGLVGDTQYF
V gene: TRBV10-1; clone size: .; CDR3 length: 13; D gene: TRBD2; J gene: TRBJ2-3; CDR3 DNA: TGCGCCAGCAATCCGGGACTAGCGGGAGGGCAGTATTTT; CDR3 protein: CASNPGLAGGQYF
V gene: TRBV10-2; clone size: .; CDR3 length: 14; D gene: .; J gene: TRBJ1-5; CDR3 DNA: TGCGCCAGCAGTGAGGTTGGGGTTAATCAGCCCCAGCATTTT; CDR3 protein: CASSEVGVNQPQHF
V gene: TRBV11-2; clone size: .; CDR3 length: 15; D gene: .; J gene: TRBJ2-5; CDR3 DNA: TGTGCCAGCAGCTTAGGATGGGGGGCCCAAGAGACCCAGTACTTC; CDR3 protein: CASSLGWGAQETQYF
V gene: TRBV18; clone size: few; CDR3 length: 14; D gene: .; J gene: TRBJ1-2; CDR3 DNA: TGTGCCAGCTCACGACTCGAGGGTGGCTATGGCTACACCTTC; CDR3 protein: CASSRLEGGYGYTF
V gene: TRBV29-1; clone size: .; CDR3 length: 15; D gene: TRBD2; J gene: TRBJ2-1; CDR3 DNA: TGCAGCGTTGAAGGGACTAGCGATGCCCCGAATGAGCAGTTCTTC; CDR3 protein: CSVEGTSDAPNEQFF
V gene: TRBV2; clone size: .; CDR3 length: 15; D gene: .; J gene: TRBJ1-3; CDR3 DNA: TGTGCCAGCAGTGCCGACAGCAGCTCTGGAAACACCATATATTTT; CDR3 protein: CASSADSSSGNTIYF
V gene: TRBV18; clone size: once; CDR3 length: 16; D gene: TRBD2; J gene: TRBJ2-1; CDR3 DNA: TGTGCCAGCTCACCAGGACTAGCGGGAGCTGAGAATGAGCAGTTCTTC; CDR3 protein: CASSPGLAGAENEQFF
V gene: TRBV19; clone size: few; CDR3 length: 14; D gene: TRBD1; J gene: TRBJ1-5; CDR3 DNA: TGTGCCAGTAGCCAGGGACAGCTCAATCAGCCCCAGCATTTT; CDR3 protein: CASSQGQLNQPQHF
V gene: TRBV28; clone size: .; CDR3 length: 15; D gene: TRBD2; J gene: TRBJ2-1; CDR3 DNA: TGTGCCAGCAGTTCTCCGGCGGGAGTAGGCAATGAGCAGTTCTTC; CDR3 protein: CASSSPAGVGNEQFF
V gene: TRBV27; clone size: .; CDR3 length: 17; D gene: .; J gene: TRBJ2-6; CDR3 DNA: TGTGCCAGCAGTGCGTCTGTCGGGGACTCTGGGGCCAACGTCCTGACTTTC; CDR3 protein: CASSASVGDSGANVLTF
V gene: TRBV25-1; clone size: .; CDR3 length: 17; D gene: .; J gene: TRBJ1-2; CDR3 DNA: TGTGCCAGCAGTGAATTGGGCAGGGGACCCAGTGGGGATGGCTACACCTTC; CDR3 protein: CASSELGRGPSGDGYTF
V gene: TRBV10-3; clone size: .; CDR3 length: 13; D gene: .; J gene: TRBJ2-5; CDR3 DNA: TGTGCCATCCGGGACTCCAACGTGGAGACCCAGTACTTC; CDR3 protein: CAIRDSNVETQYF
V gene: TRBV7-2; clone size: .; CDR3 length: 13; D gene: TRBD1; J gene: TRBJ1-5; CDR3 DNA: TGTGCCAGCAGCCCCAGGACAGGGGAGCCCCAGCATTTT; CDR3 protein: CASSPRTGEPQHF
V gene: TRBV5-1; clone size: .; CDR3 length: 13; D gene: .; J gene: TRBJ2-5; CDR3 DNA: TGCGCCAGCAGCTACCAGGGTCAAGAGACCCAGTACTTC; CDR3 protein: CASSYQGQETQYF
V gene: TRBV5-4; clone size: once; CDR3 length: 15; D gene: .; J gene: TRBJ1-2; CDR3 DNA: TGTGCCAGCAGCCTACCGGGACGCCTGTCCTATGGCTACACCTTC; CDR3 protein: CASSLPGRLSYGYTF
V gene: TRBV25-1; clone size: once; CDR3 length: 14; D gene: TRBD1; J gene: TRBJ1-5; CDR3 DNA: TGTGCCAGCAGGGGACAGGGGGCTAATCAGCCCCAGCATTTT; CDR3 protein: CASRGQGANQPQHF
V gene: TRBV7-9; clone size: .; CDR3 length: 14; D gene: TRBD2; J gene: TRBJ2-1; CDR3 DNA: TGTGCCAGCAGCTTAGTTCGGGGGGGCAATGAGCAGTTCTTC; CDR3 protein: CASSLVRGGNEQFF
V gene: TRBV25-1; clone size: few; CDR3 length: 13; D gene: TRBD1; J gene: TRBJ1-1; CDR3 DNA: TGTGCCACCTCAAGGGGGCTGAGAACTGAAGCTTTCTTT; CDR3 protein: CATSRGLRTEAFF
V gene: TRBV7-8; clone size: .; CDR3 length: 18; D gene: .; J gene: TRBJ2-2; CDR3 DNA: TGTGCCAGCAGCGTAATTGTTCCTACCGGAGTTAACACCGGGGAGCTGTTTTTT; CDR3 protein: CASSVIVPTGVNTGELFF
V gene: TRBV10-1; clone size: .; CDR3 length: 16; D gene: .; J gene: TRBJ2-3; CDR3 DNA: TGCGCCAGCAGTGTCGCGAGCACAACAAGGAAAGATACGCAGTATTTT; CDR3 protein: CASSVASTTRKDTQYF
V gene: TRBV9; clone size: once; CDR3 length: 15; D gene: .; J gene: TRBJ2-1; CDR3 DNA: TGTGCCAGCAGCGTAGATACCCGGAGGGGGCACGAGCAGTTCTTC; CDR3 protein: CASSVDTRRGHEQFF
V gene: TRBV7-2; clone size: .; CDR3 length: 16; D gene: TRBD1; J gene: TRBJ2-7; CDR3 DNA: TGTGCCAGCAGCTCTAGGGGGGACAGGGGCACCTACGAGCAGTACTTC; CDR3 protein: CASSSRGDRGTYEQYF
V gene: TRBV6-5; clone size: once; CDR3 length: 14; D gene: .; J gene: TRBJ1-2; CDR3 DNA: TGTGCCAGCACTTTTGGACAGCTTAACTATGGCTACACCTTC; CDR3 protein: CASTFGQLNYGYTF
V gene: TRBV9; clone size: .; CDR3 length: 14; D gene: .; J gene: TRBJ1-2; CDR3 DNA: TGTGCCAGCAGCGTAGGAGGGGGAGACTATGGCTACACCTTC; CDR3 protein: CASSVGGGDYGYTF
V gene: TRBV7-9; clone size: .; CDR3 length: 15; D gene: TRBD1; J gene: TRBJ2-1; CDR3 DNA: TGTGCCAGCAGCTTTGGGGACAGGCCCGACAATGAGCAGTTCTTC; CDR3 protein: CASSFGDRPDNEQFF
V gene: TRBV27; clone size: .; CDR3 length: 14; D gene: .; J gene: TRBJ1-2; CDR3 DNA: TGTGCCAGCAGTTTATCGGCAGGGACCTATGGCTACACCTTC; CDR3 protein: CASSLSAGTYGYTF
V gene: TRBV6-1; clone size: once; CDR3 length: 14; D gene: .; J gene: TRBJ1-6; CDR3 DNA: TGTGCCAGCAGTGAAAGGGGGGCGAATTCACCCCTCCACTTT; CDR3 protein: CASSERGANSPLHF
V gene: TRBV29-1; clone size: once; CDR3 length: 13; D gene: .; J gene: TRBJ2-7; CDR3 DNA: TGCAGCGTTGCGAACAGCAACGGCTACGAGCAGTACTTC; CDR3 protein: CSVANSNGYEQYF
V gene: TRBV5-8; clone size: .; CDR3 length: 14; D gene: TRBD1; J gene: TRBJ1-5; CDR3 DNA: TGTGCCAGCAGCTGGGGACAGGGCCCTCAGCCCCAGCATTTT; CDR3 protein: CASSWGQGPQPQHF
V gene: TRBV6-1; clone size: .; CDR3 length: 14; D gene: TRBD2; J gene: TRBJ2-1; CDR3 DNA: TGTGCCAGCAGACTAGCGCCTAACTACAATGAGCAGTTCTTC; CDR3 protein: CASRLAPNYNEQFF
V gene: TRBV12-5; clone size: .; CDR3 length: 12; D gene: .; J gene: TRBJ2-7; CDR3 DNA: TGTGCTAGTGGTTTGGGGCAGGAAGAGCAGTACTTC; CDR3 protein: CASGLGQEEQYF
V gene: TRBV28; clone size: .; CDR3 length: 17; D gene: TRBD1; J gene: TRBJ1-2; CDR3 DNA: TGTGCCAGCAGTTTTCTAGGGACAGGGGCCGCGAGATATGGCTACACCTTC; CDR3 protein: CASSFLGTGAARYGYTF
V gene: TRBV19; clone size: few; CDR3 length: 14; D gene: .; J gene: TRBJ1-1; CDR3 DNA: TGTGCCAGTAGTAAGGACGGACTAACCACTGAAGCTTTCTTT; CDR3 protein: CASSKDGLTTEAFF
V gene: TRBV5-6; clone size: .; CDR3 length: 13; D gene: TRBD1; J gene: TRBJ2-7; CDR3 DNA: TGTGCCACCCTGGACAGGTCCTCCTACGAGCAGTACTTC; CDR3 protein: CATLDRSSYEQYF